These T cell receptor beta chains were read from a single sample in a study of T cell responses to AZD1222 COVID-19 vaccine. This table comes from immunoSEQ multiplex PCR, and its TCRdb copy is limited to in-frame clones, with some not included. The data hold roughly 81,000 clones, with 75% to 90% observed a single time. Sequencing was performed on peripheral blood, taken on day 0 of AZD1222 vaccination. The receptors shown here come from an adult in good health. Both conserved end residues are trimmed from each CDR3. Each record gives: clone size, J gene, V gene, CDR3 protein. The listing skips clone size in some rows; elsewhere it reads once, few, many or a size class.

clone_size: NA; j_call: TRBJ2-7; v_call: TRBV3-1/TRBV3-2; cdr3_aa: ASSPGTGGRISYEQY
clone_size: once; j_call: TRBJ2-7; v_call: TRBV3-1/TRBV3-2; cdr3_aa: ASSGRGEQY
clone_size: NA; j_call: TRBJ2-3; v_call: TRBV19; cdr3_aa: ASSLRQSTDTQY
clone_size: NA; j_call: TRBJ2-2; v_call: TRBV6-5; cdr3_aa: ASSRPPPGTGELF
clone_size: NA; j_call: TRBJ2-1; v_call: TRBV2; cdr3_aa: ASSGTELTYNEQF
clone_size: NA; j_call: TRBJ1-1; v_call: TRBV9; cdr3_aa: ASSGNPLTMGRGSNTEAF
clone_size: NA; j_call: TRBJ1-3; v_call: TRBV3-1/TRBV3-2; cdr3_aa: ASSPWDSGNTIY
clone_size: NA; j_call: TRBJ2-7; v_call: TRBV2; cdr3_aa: ASSDQGAYEQY
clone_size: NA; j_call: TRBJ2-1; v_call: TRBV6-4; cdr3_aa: ASSDPASGTYNEQF
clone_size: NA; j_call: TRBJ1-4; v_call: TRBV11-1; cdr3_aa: ASSLIGGTTNEKLF
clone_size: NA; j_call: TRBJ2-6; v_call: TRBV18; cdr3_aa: ASSPPAGANVLT
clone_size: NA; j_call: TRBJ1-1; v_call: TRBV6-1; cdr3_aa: ASSDRTGFTGAF
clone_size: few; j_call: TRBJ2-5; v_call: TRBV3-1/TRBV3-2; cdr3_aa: ASSSYYTSIETQY
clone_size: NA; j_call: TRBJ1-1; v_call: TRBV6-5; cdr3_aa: ASSRQGNTEAF
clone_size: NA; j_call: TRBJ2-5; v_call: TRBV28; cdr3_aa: ASSLDKTRETQY
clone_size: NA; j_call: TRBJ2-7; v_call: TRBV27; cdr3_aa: ASSLSSGAGYEQY
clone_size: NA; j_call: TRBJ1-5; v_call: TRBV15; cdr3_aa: ATSRGSQGAVLGNQPQH
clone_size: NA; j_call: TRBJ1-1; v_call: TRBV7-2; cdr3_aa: ASSERGQHTEAF
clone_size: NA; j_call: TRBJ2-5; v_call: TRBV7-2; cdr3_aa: ASSLGRGQFSVHRETQY
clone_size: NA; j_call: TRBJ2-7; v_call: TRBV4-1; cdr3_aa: ASSQEGTRQGGLY